This is a list of T cell receptor beta chains from one sample in a study of T cells after yellow fever vaccination. TCRdb analysed the 5' RACE reads with MiXCR anew, one entry per CDR3 protein. This sample has approximately 250,000 distinct CDR3 sequences, with over 6.5% found just once. Sequencing used CD4+ T cells sorted from PBMCs, obtained on the day of the yellow fever booster vaccination. The origin of the receptors is a man aged 25-40 years who received the YFV17D yellow fever vaccine. CDR3s include the opening cysteine and the closing phenylalanine or tryptophan. D genes are given only for firm matches. Clone size, where shown, is once, few, many, or a class for clones that have expanded.

V: TRBV29-1; J: TRBJ2-7; size: many; D: .; CDR3: CSVRLGVLDEQYF; DNA: TGCAGCGTTCGACTGGGAGTTTTGGACGAGCAGTACTTC
V: TRBV14; J: TRBJ2-1; size: few; D: .; CDR3: CASSQDPWSYNEQFF; DNA: TGTGCCAGCAGCCAAGATCCTTGGTCCTACAATGAGCAGTTCTTC
V: TRBV10-1; J: TRBJ2-5; size: many; D: .; CDR3: CASSELRRRIQETQYF; DNA: TGCGCCAGCAGTGAGTTAAGGAGACGGATCCAAGAGACCCAGTACTTC
V: TRBV7-2; J: TRBJ1-5; size: few; D: .; CDR3: CASSLVGGTGDQPQHF; DNA: TGTGCCAGCAGCTTAGTCGGGGGAACAGGTGATCAGCCCCAGCATTTT
V: TRBV12-3/TRBV12-4; J: TRBJ2-1; size: many; D: .; CDR3: CATNAGRRITNEQFF; DNA: TGTGCCACCAACGCGGGACGCCGAATTACGAATGAGCAGTTCTTC
V: TRBV12-3/TRBV12-4; J: TRBJ2-1; size: many; D: TRBD2; CDR3: CASRGLAGRNGTSSYNEQFF; DNA: TGTGCCAGCAGAGGACTAGCGGGAAGGAATGGGACGAGCTCCTACAATGAGCAGTTCTTC
V: TRBV7-8; J: TRBJ1-2; size: few; D: TRBD1; CDR3: CASSPRTGQYDYGYTF; DNA: TGTGCCAGCAGCCCGCGGACAGGGCAATATGACTATGGCTACACCTTC
V: TRBV20-1; J: TRBJ2-7; size: .; D: TRBD1; CDR3: CSARELGQGDEQYF; DNA: TGCAGTGCTAGAGAACTGGGACAGGGTGATGAGCAGTACTTC
V: TRBV4-2; J: TRBJ2-5; size: few; D: .; CDR3: CASSQDLSVGETQYF; DNA: TGTGCCAGCAGCCAAGATCTATCGGTGGGAGAGACCCAGTACTTC
V: TRBV12-3/TRBV12-4; J: TRBJ2-3; size: few; D: .; CDR3: CASRPRTASTDTQYF; DNA: TGTGCCAGCAGGCCCCGGACAGCTAGCACAGATACGCAGTATTTT
V: TRBV10-3; J: TRBJ2-1; size: .; D: TRBD2; CDR3: CATTRPSGGEQFF; DNA: TGTGCCACCACCCGCCCTAGCGGGGGCGAGCAGTTCTTC
V: TRBV7-2; J: TRBJ2-7; size: .; D: TRBD1; CDR3: CASSSYRGEQYF; DNA: TGTGCCAGCAGCTCTTACAGGGGGGAGCAGTACTTC
V: TRBV25-1; J: TRBJ1-2; size: few; D: .; CDR3: CASSDPGLGYTF; DNA: TGTGCCAGCAGTGATCCCGGGTTGGGCTACACCTTC
V: TRBV3-1; J: TRBJ1-5; size: .; D: .; CDR3: CASSRHDSNQPQHF; DNA: TGTGCCAGCAGCCGTCATGATAGCAATCAGCCCCAGCATTTT
V: TRBV20-1; J: TRBJ1-1; size: few; D: TRBD1; CDR3: CSVKRTGNTEAFF; DNA: TGCAGTGTCAAACGGACAGGCAACACTGAAGCTTTCTTT
V: TRBV7-8; J: TRBJ1-6; size: .; D: .; CDR3: CASSLVGTGNSPLHF; DNA: TGTGCCAGCAGCTTAGTTGGGACGGGAAATTCACCCCTCCACTTT
V: TRBV6-5; J: TRBJ2-6; size: few; D: TRBD1; CDR3: CASSYTQGAGANVLTF; DNA: TGTGCCAGCAGTTACACACAGGGGGCTGGGGCCAACGTCCTGACTTTC
V: TRBV7-8; J: TRBJ2-1; size: few; D: .; CDR3: CASSLHFFSYNEQFF; DNA: TGTGCCAGCAGCTTACACTTTTTCTCCTACAATGAGCAGTTCTTC
V: TRBV20-1; J: TRBJ2-3; size: many; D: TRBD2; CDR3: CSARGGLAGVGDTQYF; DNA: TGCAGTGCTAGGGGGGGACTAGCGGGAGTTGGAGATACGCAGTATTTT
V: TRBV6-5; J: TRBJ2-3; size: .; D: .; CDR3: CASHASPGTDTQYF; DNA: TGTGCCAGCCACGCGTCCCCGGGCACAGATACGCAGTATTTT
V: TRBV20-1; J: TRBJ2-1; size: .; D: .; CDR3: CSAPDPSAHSYNEQFF; DNA: TGCAGTGCTCCCGACCCTAGCGCGCACTCCTACAATGAGCAGTTCTTC
V: TRBV7-9; J: TRBJ1-1; size: .; D: .; CDR3: CASSPLGRMNTEAFF; DNA: TGTGCCAGCAGCCCATTGGGCAGGATGAACACTGAAGCTTTCTTT
V: TRBV20-1; J: TRBJ2-7; size: many; D: .; CDR3: CSAKSGPGTYEQYF; DNA: TGCAGTGCCAAATCCGGGCCAGGGACCTACGAGCAGTACTTC
V: TRBV20-1; J: TRBJ2-6; size: .; D: .; CDR3: CSATGTAGANVLTF; DNA: TGCAGTGCCACAGGGACTGCTGGGGCCAACGTCCTGACTTTC
V: TRBV5-1; J: TRBJ2-2; size: many; D: TRBD2; CDR3: CASSIGTSGTTGNTGELFF; DNA: TGCGCCAGCAGCATCGGGACTAGCGGGACCACTGGGAACACCGGGGAGCTGTTTTTT
V: TRBV5-4; J: TRBJ2-1; size: .; D: .; CDR3: CASSLREELFF; DNA: TGTGCCAGCAGCTTAAGGGAGGAGCTCTTCTTC
V: TRBV12-3/TRBV12-4; J: TRBJ2-2; size: few; D: .; CDR3: CASSFGGIGTGELFF; DNA: TGTGCCAGCAGTTTTGGGGGGATCGGCACCGGGGAGCTGTTTTTT